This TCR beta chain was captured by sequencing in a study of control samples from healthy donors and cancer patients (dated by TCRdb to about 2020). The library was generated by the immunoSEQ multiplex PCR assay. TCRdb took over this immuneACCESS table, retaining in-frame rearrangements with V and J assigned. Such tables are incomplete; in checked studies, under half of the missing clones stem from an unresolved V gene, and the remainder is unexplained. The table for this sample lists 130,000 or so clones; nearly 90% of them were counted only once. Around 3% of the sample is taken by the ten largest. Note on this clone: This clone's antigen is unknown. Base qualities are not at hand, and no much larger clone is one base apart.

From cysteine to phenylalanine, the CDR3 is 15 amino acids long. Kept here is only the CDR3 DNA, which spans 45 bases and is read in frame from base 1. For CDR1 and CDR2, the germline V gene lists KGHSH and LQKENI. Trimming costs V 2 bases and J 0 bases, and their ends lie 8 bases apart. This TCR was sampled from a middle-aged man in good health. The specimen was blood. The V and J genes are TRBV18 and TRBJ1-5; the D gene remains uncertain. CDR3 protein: CASSPNPYSNQPQHF. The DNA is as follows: TGTGCCAGCTCACCAAACCCATATAGCAATCAGCCCCAGCATTTT.